Following are 5 T cell receptor beta chains from one sample sequenced in a study of early T cells in non-severe SARS-CoV-2 infection. MiXCR was run by TCRdb on the 5' RACE reads, yielding one entry per CDR3 protein. The sample holds approximately 47,000 distinct CDR3 sequences, approximately 9% seen once. The material was whole blood, obtained at baseline. The receptors come from an adult who was a healthcare worker with PCR-confirmed SARS-CoV-2 infection or an uninfected control (not recorded which).

This clonotype has just one count. The chain uses TRBV20-1 and TRBJ2-7; tentative D call: TRBD2 (6 bases). Germline loops: CDR1 DFQATT, CDR2 SNEGSKA (reference sequence). The CDR3 extends over 12 amino acids. V shed 3 bases and J shed 4 bases, with 10 bases lying between them. This CDR3 is CSASKAGYEQYF. CDR3 nucleotide sequence: TGCAGTGCTAGTAAAGCGGGTTACGAGCAGTACTTC.

This clonotype was detected many times. J is TRBJ2-3 and V is TRBV19; 15 bases align to TRBD2. The CDR3 spans 15 residues. Trimming cost V 7 bases and J 6 bases; bases outside gene matches: 5. Germline assignment: CDR1 LNHDA and CDR2 SQIVND (reference sequence). In DNA, the CDR3 is TGTGCCAGTACCCAAGGGACTAGCGGGGGGGATACGCAGTATTTT. Translation gives CASTQGTSGGDTQYF.

The chain links TRBV24-1 to TRBJ2-1, with 9 bases aligning to TRBD1. V trimming: 4 bases; J trimming: 8 bases; junction bases outside the gene matches: 8. Germline-derived CDR1 and CDR2 are KGHDR and SFDVKD. The CDR3 runs to 15 residues. CDR3 bases: TGTGCCACCAGTGAGGGGGGGACAGGGCTTTATGAGCAGTTCTTC. This encodes CATSEGGTGLYEQFF.

This clonotype appeared many times. This sequence joins TRBV30 and TRBJ1-5; D may be TRBD1 (6 bases). Trimming stripped 4 bases from V and 1 base from J, with 8 bases between. Germline V gene lookup returns CDR1 GTSNPN and CDR2 SVGIG (reference sequence). The CDR3 covers 13 residues. DNA for the CDR3: TGTGCCTGGACTCAGGGGAGCAATCAGCCCCAGCATTTT. This encodes CAWTQGSNQPQHF.

The table lists this clonotype with many counts. The chain carries TRBV20-1 and TRBJ2-7; a weak D match, TRBD1 (5 bases). V was trimmed by 7 bases and J by 3 bases, leaving 16 bases between them. Germline assignment: CDR1 DFQATT and CDR2 SNEGSKA (reference sequence). This CDR3 region has 13 residues. CDR3 loop: CSGRGKQDYEQYF. CDR3 DNA: TGCAGTGGAAGAGGTAAACAGGACTACGAGCAGTACTTC.